This T cell receptor (beta chain) derives from a study of T cell changes during pregnancy in multiple sclerosis. The table came from immunoSEQ multiplex PCR; TCRdb's copy has only in-frame clones and leaves some out. The sample lists 45,000 to 55,000 clones; over 85% were seen once. Germline V CDR1 and CDR2: SGHNT, YYREEE (reference sequence). With 0 bases removed from V and 10 bases from J, the gap between germline ends came to 17 bases. There are 16 residues in the CDR3. The chain combines TRBV5-4 with TRBJ1-6, with a tentative D call TRBD1 (5 bases). The TCR was taken from a female donor with multiple sclerosis, enrolled in a pregnancy study. The material was peripheral blood, obtained in the first trimester of pregnancy. The CDR3: CASSLAREGGGSPLHF. The CDR3 DNA is TGTGCCAGCAGCTTGGCCAGGGAGGGAGGAGGGTCACCCCTCCACTTT. Filled out from reference TRBV5-4 and TRBJ1-6, the complete variable domain reads ETGVTQSPTHLIKTRGQQVTLRCSSQSGHNTVSWYQQALGQGPQFIFQYYREEENGRGNFPPRFSGLQFPNYSSELNVNALELDDSALYLCASSLAREGGGSPLHFGNGTRLTVT.